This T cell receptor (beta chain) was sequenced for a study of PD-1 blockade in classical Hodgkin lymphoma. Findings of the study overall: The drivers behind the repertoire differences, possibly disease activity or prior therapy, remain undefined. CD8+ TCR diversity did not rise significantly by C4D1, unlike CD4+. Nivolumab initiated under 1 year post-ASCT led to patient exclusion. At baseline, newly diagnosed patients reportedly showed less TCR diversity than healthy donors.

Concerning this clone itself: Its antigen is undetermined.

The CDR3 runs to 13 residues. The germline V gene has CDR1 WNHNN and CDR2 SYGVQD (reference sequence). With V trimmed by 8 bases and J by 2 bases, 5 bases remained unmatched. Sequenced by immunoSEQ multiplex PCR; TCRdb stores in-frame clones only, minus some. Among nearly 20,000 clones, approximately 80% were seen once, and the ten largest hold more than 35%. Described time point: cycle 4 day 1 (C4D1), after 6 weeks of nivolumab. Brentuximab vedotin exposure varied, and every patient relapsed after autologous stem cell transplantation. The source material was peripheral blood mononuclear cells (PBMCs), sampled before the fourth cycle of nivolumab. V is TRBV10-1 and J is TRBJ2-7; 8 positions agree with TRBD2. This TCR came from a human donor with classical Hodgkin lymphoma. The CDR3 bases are TGCGCCAGCCGCAAGCGGGGGACCTACGAGCAGTACTTC. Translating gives CASRKRGTYEQYF.